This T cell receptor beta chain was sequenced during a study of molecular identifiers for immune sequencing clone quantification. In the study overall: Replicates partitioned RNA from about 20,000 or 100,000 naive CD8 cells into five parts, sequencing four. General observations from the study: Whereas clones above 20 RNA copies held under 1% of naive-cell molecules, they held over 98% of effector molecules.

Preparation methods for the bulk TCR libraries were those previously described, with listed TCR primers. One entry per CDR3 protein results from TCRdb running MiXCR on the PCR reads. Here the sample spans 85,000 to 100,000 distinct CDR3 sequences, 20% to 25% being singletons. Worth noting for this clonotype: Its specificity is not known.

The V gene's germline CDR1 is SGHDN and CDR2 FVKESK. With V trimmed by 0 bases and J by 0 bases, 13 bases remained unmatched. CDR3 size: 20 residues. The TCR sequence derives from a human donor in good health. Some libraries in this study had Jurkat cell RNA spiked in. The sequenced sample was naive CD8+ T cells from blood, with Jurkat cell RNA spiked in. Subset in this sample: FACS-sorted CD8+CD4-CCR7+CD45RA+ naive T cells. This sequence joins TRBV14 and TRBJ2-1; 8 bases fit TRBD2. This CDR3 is CASSQEIRASGLRSYNEQFF. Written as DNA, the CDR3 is TGTGCCAGCAGCCAAGAAATTAGGGCTAGCGGGCTCCGCTCCTACAATGAGCAGTTCTTC.